The 7 T cell receptor beta chains below all came from one sample that was sequenced in a study of shared clonotypes between healthy human individuals. Method: immunoSEQ multiplex PCR; TCRdb's copy keeps in-frame clones and lacks some. The sample has roughly 95,000 clones, 40% to 55% seen once. Sample: PBMCs. These receptors originate from a woman aged 40-49 years in good health. Some clones in this sample may be carry-over from other donors' samples.

The chain uses TRBV28 and TRBJ1-5, with 10 bases fitting TRBD1. The CDR3 is made up of 17 amino acids. V lost 1 base, J lost 5 bases, and 8 bases stayed unmatched. Germline loops: CDR1 MDHEN, CDR2 SYDVKM. CDR3 DNA: TGTGCCAGCAGTTTATCGACCGGGACAGGGGTTCATCAGCCCCAGCATTTT. Its protein product is CASSLSTGTGVHQPQHF.

This clone has only a few counts. The chain employs TRBV5-1 and TRBJ2-7; 9 positions match TRBD1. Germline V lookup: CDR1 SGHRS, CDR2 YFSETQ. The CDR3 runs 14 residues. V was pared by 3 bases and J by 7 bases, with 8 bases of the junction left unmatched. CDR3 DNA sequence: TGCGCCAGCAGCTGGGGGGACAGGGAGGAGGAGCAGTACTTC. Protein sequence: CASSWGDREEEQYF.

CDR3: CATSRDRNYGYTF. The CDR3 DNA sequence: TGTGCCACCAGCAGGGACAGAAACTATGGCTACACCTTC. The gene calls are TRBV15 and TRBJ1-2; tentative D call: TRBD1 (6 bases). CDR1 is LNHNV, CDR2 YYDKDF, per germline (reference sequence). The CDR3 has 13 amino acids. V gave up 3 bases and J gave up 2 bases, with 7 bases separating them. Using reference TRBV15 and TRBJ1-2 for the parts outside the CDR3, the full variable domain is DAMVIQNPRYQVTQFGKPVTLSCSQTLNHNVMYWYQQKSSQAPKLLFHYYDKDFNNEADTPDNFQSRRPNTSFCFLDIRSPGLGDTAMYLCATSRDRNYGYTFGSGTRLTVV.

This sequence joins TRBV7-3 and TRBJ2-5, with a weak D call TRBD1 (6 bases). The closer fit of TRBJ2-7 to the DNA end suggests the J call may be wrong. The CDR3 extends over 13 amino acids. In germline, CDR1 is SGHTA, CDR2 FQGTGA. The CDR3 sequence is CASSLDRRAEQYF. DNA of the CDR3: TGTGCCAGCAGCTTAGACAGGCGGGCCGAGCAGTACTTC.

This clone was seen only a few times. This chain links TRBV7-9 with TRBJ2-3, with 7 positions matching TRBD2. Germline CDR1 and CDR2: SEHNR and FQNEAQ (reference sequence). J lost 1 base, V lost 5 bases, and 9 bases had no gene match. The CDR3 totals 16 residues. CDR3 nucleotide sequence: TGTGCCAGCAGCCCTAAGACTAGCAGGGGCACAGATACGCAGTATTTT. Protein product: CASSPKTSRGTDTQYF. The full variable domain, completed using reference TRBV7-9 and TRBJ2-3, is DTGVSQNPRHKITKRGQNVTFRCDPISEHNRLYWYRQTLGQGPEFLTYFQNEAQLEKSRLLSDRFSAERPKGSFSTLEIQRTEQGDSAMYLCASSPKTSRGTDTQYFGPGTRLTVL.

The chain joins TRBV6-6 to TRBJ2-1; 8 nucleotides align to TRBD2. This CDR3 is 16 amino acids long. The junction had 11 bases not matched to a gene; V was cut back by 7 bases and J by 3 bases. Germline V gene sequence: CDR1 MNHNY, CDR2 SVGAGI (reference sequence). The CDR3 protein is CASIPYTSGIYNEQFF. CDR3 nucleotides: TGTGCCAGCATTCCCTACACTAGCGGAATCTACAATGAGCAGTTCTTC.

There are a few counts of this clone. The CDR3, as DNA: TGTGCCAGCAGCTTAGCGCCGGTGTACTCCTACGAGCAGTACTTC. Translating it yields CASSLAPVYSYEQYF. This rearrangement joins TRBV7-6 to TRBJ2-7; D is unclear. CDR1 and CDR2 from the germline V gene are SGHVS and FNYEAQ. Between the trimmed V and J ends, which lost 0 bases and 0 bases, there was a span of 9 bases. The CDR3 contains 15 residues.